The 3 T cell receptor beta chains given below trace back to one sample, sequenced in a study of T cells after yellow fever vaccination. Via MiXCR, TCRdb re-called the 5' RACE reads, giving one row per CDR3 protein. In the table there are around 320,000 distinct CDR3 sequences, approximately 4.5% of which are singletons. The material sequenced was PBMCs, taken 15 days after the yellow fever booster vaccination. Receptors originate from a man between 18 and 35 years old who received the YFV17D yellow fever vaccine.

This clonotype occurred a few times. The CDR3 DNA reads TGTGCCAGCAACAGGCGAGGTTCGGAGACCCAGTACTTC. Translated, it gives CASNRRGSETQYF. The rearrangement joins TRBV2 to TRBJ2-5; TRBD1 might be the D (5 bases). Germline assignment: CDR1 SNHLY and CDR2 FYNNEI. V was trimmed by 7 bases and J by 5 bases, leaving 14 bases between them. This CDR3 is built from 13 residues.

This clonotype was recorded at least ten times. V gene TRBV10-3 combines with J gene TRBJ2-1, with 8 positions matching TRBD1. J gave up 6 bases and V 6 bases, and 7 bases lay outside the gene matches. The CDR3 extends over 14 amino acids. Germline V gene lookup returns CDR1 ENHRY and CDR2 SYGVKD. The CDR3 DNA sequence: TGTGCCATCAGACGGACAGGGTTGTCCAATGAGCAGTTCTTC. It encodes CAIRRTGLSNEQFF.

This clonotype came up a few times. The rearrangement joins TRBV20-1 to TRBJ1-2, with unresolved D. This CDR3 has 14 residues. Germline loops: CDR1 DFQATT, CDR2 SNEGSKA (reference sequence). Trimming stripped 4 bases from V and 6 bases from J, with 18 bases between. CDR3 loop: CSATNSGGSNGYTF. The CDR3 DNA reads TGCAGTGCTACAAACTCGGGAGGGTCTAATGGCTACACCTTC.